Listed below are T cell receptor beta chains from one sample, sequenced in a study of blood T cell repertoires in COVID-19. Generated by immunoSEQ multiplex PCR, the TCRdb table keeps only in-frame clones and is missing some. The data show some 190,000 clones, about nine tenths seen once. The sample taken for sequencing was peripheral blood. The source of these receptors is a young man with active or convalescent COVID-19. CDR3s include the opening cysteine and the closing phenylalanine or tryptophan. The order of the fields is D gene, J gene, clone size, V gene, CDR3 DNA, CDR3 protein. The D gene is left open where the match is weak. The size field is filled for only some rows; it gives once, few, many or a size class.

TRBD1 TRBJ1-2 - TRBV7-9 TGTGCCAGCAGCCCAGGCTCAGGGGGCTATGGCTACACCTTC CASSPGSGGYGYTF
- TRBJ1-2 - TRBV12-3/TRBV12-4 TGTGCCAGCAGTCCAAGGACAGAGTATGGCTACACCTTC CASSPRTEYGYTF
- TRBJ1-5 many TRBV2 TGTGCCAGCAGTGAGGGGGGACCGAATCAGCCCCAGCATTTT CASSEGGPNQPQHF
TRBD1 TRBJ1-5 - TRBV11-2 TGTGCCAGCAGCCCGGGACAGTACAATCAGCCCCAGCATTTT CASSPGQYNQPQHF
- TRBJ1-4 - TRBV30 TGTGCCTGGATTCAGGGATTGGATGAAAAACTGTTTTTT CAWIQGLDEKLFF
TRBD1 TRBJ2-3 - TRBV9 TGTGCCAGCAGCGGGGGACAGAGCACAGATACGCAGTATTTT CASSGGQSTDTQYF
- TRBJ1-6 - TRBV7-9 TGTGCCAGCAGCTTATCGGATAATTCACCCCTCCACTTT CASSLSDNSPLHF
- TRBJ1-1 once TRBV19 TGTGCCAGTAGTATAGGAGAGGGTGAAGCTTTCTTT CASSIGEGEAFF
TRBD2 TRBJ2-7 - TRBV6-2/TRBV6-3 TGTGCCAGCAGCCCCAGCGGGAGGGCCTCCTACGAGCAGTACTTC CASSPSGRASYEQYF
TRBD2 TRBJ2-3 - TRBV11-3 TGTGCCAGCAGCTTAGGGGTAGCGGGAGCGGAAGATACGCAGTATTTT CASSLGVAGAEDTQYF
TRBD1 TRBJ1-2 - TRBV18 TGTGCCAGCTCAATCCGACAGGGGCATGGCTACACCTTC CASSIRQGHGYTF
TRBD1 TRBJ1-2 - TRBV4-2 TGTGCCAGCAGCCAAGGGGACAGCTATGGCTACACCTTC CASSQGDSYGYTF
- TRBJ1-5 once TRBV5-5 TGTGCCAGCAGCTGGGCCCCCCAGGATAATCAGCCCCAGCATTTT CASSWAPQDNQPQHF
- TRBJ1-1 once TRBV19 TGTGCCACAAACCTCCCCGGGGGGATCCACACTGAAGCTTTCTTT CATNLPGGIHTEAFF
TRBD1 TRBJ1-2 - TRBV18 TGTGCCAGCTCACGAACGCCGGGACAGGGGAATAATGGCTACACCTTC CASSRTPGQGNNGYTF
- TRBJ1-2 - TRBV24-1 TGTGCCACCAGTGACGTCGGACGCCCGAGGGACTACACCTTC CATSDVGRPRDYTF
- TRBJ1-1 - TRBV7-9 TGTGCCAGCAGCCTCGGCGGGTTGGGTAGGGCTGAAGCTTTCTTT CASSLGGLGRAEAFF
- TRBJ2-3 - TRBV29-1 TGCAGCGTTGAAGAGTGGGGCCCAGATACGCAGTATTTT CSVEEWGPDTQYF
TRBD1 TRBJ1-1 - TRBV7-9 TGTGCCAGCAGCCCCGACGGGACAGGGAACACTGAAGCTTTCTTT CASSPDGTGNTEAFF
- TRBJ2-1 once TRBV27 TGTGCCAGCAGCCCTTTCGGCCGGAGGGCCAACAATGAGCAGTTCTTC CASSPFGRRANNEQFF
TRBD1 TRBJ2-7 - TRBV2 TGTGCCAGCAACGGGACAGGGAACTACGAGCAGTACTTC CASNGTGNYEQYF
TRBD1 TRBJ1-2 - TRBV24-1 TGTGCCACCAGTGATCCAGGACAGGGGAACTATGGCTACACCTTC CATSDPGQGNYGYTF
TRBD1 TRBJ2-5 once TRBV6-1 TGTGCCAGCAGTGAGACAGGGGGCTTAGAGACCCAGTACTTC CASSETGGLETQYF
TRBD1 TRBJ2-7 - TRBV19 TGTGCCAGTACCAAAGGGGGACAGTTCCACGAGCAGTATTTC CASTKGGQFHEQYF
- TRBJ1-2 - TRBV27 TGTGCCAGCAGTTTCTCTCACCCGACCGGGACAACTTATGGCTACACCTTC CASSFSHPTGTTYGYTF
TRBD2 TRBJ2-1 - TRBV3-1/TRBV3-2 TGTGCCAGCAGCCACGGGGGGGCCGGCCCCAATGAGCAGTTCTTC CASSHGGAGPNEQFF
- TRBJ1-3 - TRBV5-1 TGCGCCAGCAGCTTGGCGGGGGATTGGGGAAACACCATATATTTT CASSLAGDWGNTIYF
- TRBJ1-5 - TRBV7-6 TGTGCCAGCAGCTTAGGAGGGTTCGGCAATCAGCCCCAGCATTTT CASSLGGFGNQPQHF